This T cell receptor (beta chain) is drawn from a study of cytomegalovirus exposure and HLA in healthy donors. The primer mix had 60 Vbeta and 13 Jbeta primers. In the original analysis: There were around 80 million unique TCR beta chains by a later count, and approximately 12 million of them were shared. Profiling relied on immunoSEQ multiplex PCR, and the TCRdb table lists in-frame clones only, not all of them. V and J calls and clone size are as listed in that table; D and trimming were resolved from the DNA. Among tens of thousands of clones listed, 85% to 90% were seen once. The receptor's source is a female donor in good health and CMV-seronegative. Sequencing was performed on PBMCs.

The CDR3 here is CASSLRRDGGNTEAFF. The CDR3 nucleotides read TGTGCCAGCTCACTTCGAAGGGATGGAGGGAACACTGAAGCTTTCTTT. V usage is TRBV18 and J usage is TRBJ1-1; no firm D call. The V end was cut by 4 bases, the J end by 1 base, with 16 bases between. The germline V gene encodes CDR1 KGHSH and CDR2 LQKENI. The CDR3 totals 16 residues.